The clone carrying this TCR beta chain was seen many times. Its antigen is unknown. The sample is drawn from a study of T cells in Graves' hyperthyroidism and ophthalmopathy. Authors of the study amplified TCR beta CDR3 regions from RNA transcripts. HTBI primers drove first-round RT-PCR of the TCR CDR3. TCRdb ran MiXCR on the multiplex PCR reads and lists one entry per CDR3 protein. The sample has 530,000 or so distinct CDR3 sequences; roughly 24% are singletons. The germline CDR1 and CDR2 sequences are MDHEN and SYDVKM. CDR3 length: 14 amino acids. V was pared by 4 bases and J by 1 base, with 10 bases between. Study-level results: Model output signaled ophthalmopathy a median roughly 6.1 months ahead of onset. Researchers report that a 13 V-J model separated ophthalmopathy from stable hyperthyroidism.

The chain links TRBV28 to TRBJ1-1; D ambiguous. The clonotype was recovered from a woman aged 25 to 45 with Graves' ophthalmopathy. The sample consisted of blood. As DNA, the CDR3 is TGTGCCAGCAGTTCGGCACTCCCGAACACTGAAGCTTTCTTT. It encodes CASSSALPNTEAFF. Drawing the rest from reference TRBV28 and TRBJ1-1, the complete variable domain is DVKVTQSSRYLVKRTGEKVFLECVQDMDHENMFWYRQDPGLGLRLIYFSYDVKMKEKGDIPEGYSVSREKKERFSLILESASTNQTSMYLCASSSALPNTEAFFGQGTRLTVV.